Presented here are 12 T cell receptor beta chains from one specimen sequenced in a study of Graves' ophthalmopathy and Graves' hyperthyroidism. RNA served as the template for amplifying TCR beta CDR3 regions. HTBI-primed RT-PCR formed the first round, and a multiplex PCR formed the second. TCRdb recomputed calls from the multiplex PCR reads with MiXCR, one row per CDR3 protein. The sample records 650,000 to 900,000 distinct CDR3 sequences, approximately 40% being singletons. Sequencing was done on a sample of peripheral blood. These receptors all stem from an adult man with Graves' ophthalmopathy.

The chain recombines TRBV12-3 or TRBV12-4 with TRBJ2-5; TRBD1 is a possible D gene (6 bases). The CDR3 totals 14 residues. The germline V and J ends were trimmed by 6 bases and 5 bases, with 16 bases remaining between them. The CDR3 nucleotides are TGTGCCAGCAGGAGAGGGGACATTGGGGAGACCCAGTACTTC. This codes for CASRRGDIGETQYF.

The J gene is TRBJ1-1, the V gene TRBV25-1, with 8 bases fitting TRBD1. Germline values: CDR1 MGHDK, CDR2 SYGVNS. V was clipped by 4 bases and J by 11 bases; unmatched bases: 15. CDR3 length: 15 amino acids. Here the CDR3 DNA reads TGTGCCAGCAGTGCGCATGGACAGGGATGGGGAGGGGCTTTCTTT. This gives the protein CASSAHGQGWGGAFF.

A few counts support this clonotype. The CDR3 coding sequence is TGTGCCAGCAGCCAATTCGAGGGGAGGGAAACTTCCTACGAGCAGTACTTC. It codes for CASSQFEGRETSYEQYF. V usage is TRBV16 and J usage is TRBJ2-7; 7 nucleotides match TRBD2. This CDR3 is 17 amino acids long. CDR1 is KGHSY, CDR2 FQNENV, per germline. The ends lost 1 base at V and 1 base at J; junction bases unmatched: 10.

The rearrangement uses TRBV5-6 and TRBJ1-3; D is unresolved. CDR1 is SGHDT, CDR2 YYEEEE, per germline. CDR3 length: 14 amino acids. V was pared by 6 bases and J by 4 bases, with 14 bases between. CDR3 sequence (DNA): TGTGCCAGCATGGCTGTGGGAATCGGAAACACCATATATTTT. Translation: CASMAVGIGNTIYF. The full variable domain, completed using reference TRBV5-6 and TRBJ1-3, is DAGVTQSPTHLIKTRGQQVTLRCSPKSGHDTVSWYQQALGQGPQFIFQYYEEEERQRGNFPDRFSGHQFPNYSSELNVNALLLGDSALYLCASMAVGIGNTIYFGEGSWLTVV.

This clonotype was seen a handful of times. This chain links TRBV7-9 with TRBJ1-1, with TRBD1 matching over 7 bases. Germline CDR1 and CDR2: SEHNR and FQNEAQ (reference sequence). V trimming: 5 bases; J trimming: 1 base; junction bases outside the gene matches: 7. This CDR3 spans 15 amino acids. The chain's CDR3 is CASSPQTGRNTEAFF. DNA for the CDR3: TGTGCCAGCAGCCCACAGACAGGGAGGAACACTGAAGCTTTCTTT.

This clonotype was detected only a few times. Being one base from a much bigger clone, this may be a read error. The rearrangement links TRBV2 to TRBJ1-1; D ambiguous. Trimming stripped 4 bases from V and 5 bases from J, with 14 bases between. This CDR3 spans 14 amino acids. Germline CDR1 reads SNHLY; CDR2 reads FYNNEI. CDR3 sequence reads: CASSGSTIGTEAFF. Written as DNA, the CDR3 is TGTGCCAGCAGTGGGAGCACAATCGGGACTGAAGCTTTCTTT.

This clonotype has at least ten counts. The chain links TRBV10-2 to TRBJ2-5; TRBD2 is a possible D gene (6 bases). The CDR3 consists of 13 residues. CDR1 is WSHSY and CDR2 is SAAADI in the germline V gene. V was clipped by 6 bases and J by 2 bases, with 10 bases between them. In nucleotides, the CDR3 is TGCGCCAGCAGGCGGGGTCCGCAAGAGACCCAGTACTTC. Its translation: CASRRGPQETQYF.

This clonotype has a handful of counts. V gene TRBV2 combines with J gene TRBJ1-5, with D possibly TRBD1 on 6 matching bases. With 5 bases removed from V and 7 bases from J, the gap between germline ends came to 15 bases. The CDR3 has 14 amino acids. Per germline, CDR1 SNHLY and CDR2 FYNNEI. For the CDR3, the DNA is TGTGCCAGCAGTTTTGGCCAGGGGTGGCAGCCCCAGCATTTT. It specifies CASSFGQGWQPQHF.

This clonotype was counted only a few times. The chain uses TRBV20-1 and TRBJ1-1; 8 positions agree with TRBD1. The germline CDR1 and CDR2 sequences are DFQATT and SNEGSKA (reference sequence). The J segment lost 1 base and the V segment lost 1 base, leaving 2 bases of the junction unmatched. The CDR3 runs 14 residues. Here the CDR3 DNA reads TGCAGTGCTAGAGGCGACAGGGGGAACACTGAAGCTTTCTTT. This sequence encodes CSARGDRGNTEAFF.

In this sample, this clonotype turned up a few times. The chain employs TRBV7-2 and TRBJ2-2; 7 positions agree with TRBD1. Germline V gives CDR1 SGHTA, CDR2 FQGNSA. The V segment lost 2 bases and the J segment 7 bases; nucleotides outside the gene matches: 4. The CDR3 covers 14 residues. Here the CDR3 reads CASSLHRGGGELFF. CDR3 sequence (DNA): TGTGCCAGCAGCTTACACAGGGGCGGCGGGGAGCTGTTTTTT.

This clonotype was seen repeatedly, ten times or more. The CDR3 coding sequence is TGTGCCAGCAGCGTAGAAGGAGTGAACACTGAAGCTTTCTTT. Translating gives CASSVEGVNTEAFF. V gene TRBV9 combines with J gene TRBJ1-1, with unresolved D. Trimming pared 0 bases from V and 0 bases from J, leaving 6 bases between. The CDR3 contains 14 residues. CDR1 SGDLS and CDR2 YYNGEE come from the germline V gene.

This clonotype was detected only a few times. V gene TRBV2 combines with J gene TRBJ2-5; maybe TRBD2 (6 bases). The germline gives CDR1 SNHLY, CDR2 FYNNEI. The CDR3 sequence is 14 residues long. The V end was cut by 6 bases, the J end by 7 bases, with 18 bases between. The CDR3 DNA follows: TGTGCCAGCAGCCAGCTATCGACGGAGGGGACCCAGTACTTC. Translating it yields CASSQLSTEGTQYF.